Described below is a single T cell receptor beta chain sequence and its context. Antigen unknown. TCRdb redid the calling of the reads with MiXCR, one entry per CDR3 protein. There are approximately 250,000 distinct CDR3 sequences in the sample; about 23% occur only once, and 15% to 20% lies in the top ten. The data are from a study of T cell repertoires in cytomegalovirus infection. The overall study: From public TCR beta signatures came an indication of both CMV infection and matching HLA type.

Findings and caveats of the study: Clonotypes of TCR beta that were HLA-C-restricted and CMV-specific dominated the ex vivo response. Identification of carriers of CMV plus the relevant HLA was achieved through cumulative public TCR beta family frequency.

Germline lookup yields CDR1 SGHTS and CDR2 YDEGEE. With 4 bases clipped from V and 4 bases from J, the junction kept 13 bases outside the gene matches. The CDR3 is 17 amino acids. This receptor was taken from a human donor in good health (CMV status not recorded). Some clones in this sample may be carry-over from other donors' samples. Sequenced material: CD8+ T cells from PBMCs. This rearrangement joins TRBV5-8 to TRBJ2-2; 7 bases fit TRBD1. The CDR3 is CASSLEWTGPFTGELFF. CDR3 DNA sequence: TGTGCCAGCAGCCTGGAGTGGACAGGACCCTTCACCGGGGAGCTGTTTTTT.